The TCR beta chain described here comes from a study of neurological immune-mediated disorders. In this sample, this clonotype turned up many times. One entry per CDR3 protein results from TCRdb running MiXCR on the 5' RACE reads. This sample yields just under 45,000 distinct CDR3 sequences, of which 10% to 15% are seen a single time; roughly 1.3% belongs to the top ten. This CDR3 comprises 14 residues. Deletions cut 0 bases from V and 1 base from J, with 7 bases between. CDR1 is DFQATT and CDR2 is SNEGSKA in the germline V gene (reference sequence). The sample taken for sequencing was PBMCs. The TCR was taken from a female donor in good health. V usage is TRBV20-1 and J usage is TRBJ2-1; a possible D gene is TRBD2 (6 bases). In DNA form, the CDR3 reads TGCAGTGCTAGAGAACTAGCATCCTACAATGAGCAGTTCTTC. Translated, it gives CSARELASYNEQFF.